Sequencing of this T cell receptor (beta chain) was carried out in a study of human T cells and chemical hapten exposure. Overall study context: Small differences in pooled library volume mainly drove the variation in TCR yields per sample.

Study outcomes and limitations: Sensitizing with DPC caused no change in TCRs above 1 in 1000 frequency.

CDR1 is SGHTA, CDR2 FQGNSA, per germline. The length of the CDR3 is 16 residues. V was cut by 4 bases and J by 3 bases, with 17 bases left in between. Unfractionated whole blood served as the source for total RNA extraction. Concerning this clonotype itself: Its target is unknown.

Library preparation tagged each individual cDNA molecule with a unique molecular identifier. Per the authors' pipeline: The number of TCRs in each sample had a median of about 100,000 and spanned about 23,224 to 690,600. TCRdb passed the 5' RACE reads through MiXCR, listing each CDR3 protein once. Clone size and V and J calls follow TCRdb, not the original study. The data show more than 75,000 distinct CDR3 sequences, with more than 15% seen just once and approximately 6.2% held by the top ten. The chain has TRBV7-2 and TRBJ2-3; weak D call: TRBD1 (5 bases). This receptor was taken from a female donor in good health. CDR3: CASSSQGALRTDTQYF. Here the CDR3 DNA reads TGTGCCAGCAGCTCCCAGGGTGCGTTAAGGACAGATACGCAGTATTTT. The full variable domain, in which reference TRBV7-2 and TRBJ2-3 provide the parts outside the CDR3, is GAGVSQSPSNKVTEKGKDVELRCDPISGHTALYWYRQSLGQGLEFLIYFQGNSAPDKSGLPSDRFSAERTGGSVSTLTIQRTQQEDSAVYLCASSSQGALRTDTQYFGPGTRLTVL.